This T cell receptor beta chain was documented in a study of blood T cell repertoires in COVID-19. Measured with immunoSEQ multiplex PCR; TCRdb has only the in-frame clones, and not every one. The sample includes more than 200,000 clones, roughly 86% of them seen just once. V lost 0 bases to trimming and J lost 0 bases; unmatched junction nucleotides: 13. CDR3 size: 20 residues. The germline CDR1 and CDR2 sequences are MNHNS and SASEGT. The sequence came from a woman in her forties or fifties with COVID-19, enrolled during active disease. The chain uses TRBV6-1 and TRBJ2-3, with 9 bases identical to TRBD2. Sequences were obtained from peripheral blood. The CDR3 region is CASSEAGWVPSGTSTDTQYF. CDR3 in DNA: TGTGCCAGCAGTGAAGCGGGGTGGGTACCTAGCGGGACTAGCACAGATACGCAGTATTTT.